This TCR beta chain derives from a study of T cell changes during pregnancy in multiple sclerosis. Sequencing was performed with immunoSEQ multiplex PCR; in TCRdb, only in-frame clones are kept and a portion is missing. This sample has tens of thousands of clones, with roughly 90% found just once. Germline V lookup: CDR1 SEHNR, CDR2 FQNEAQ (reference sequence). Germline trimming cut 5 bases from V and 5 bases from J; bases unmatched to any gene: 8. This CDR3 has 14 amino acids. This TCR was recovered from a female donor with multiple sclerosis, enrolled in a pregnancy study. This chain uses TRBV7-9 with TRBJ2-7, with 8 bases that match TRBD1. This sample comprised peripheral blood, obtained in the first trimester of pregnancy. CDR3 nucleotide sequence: TGTGCCAGCAGCCCCCAGACAGGGGCCAACGAGCAGTACTTC. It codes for CASSPQTGANEQYF. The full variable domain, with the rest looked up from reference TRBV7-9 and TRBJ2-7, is DTGVSQNPRHKITKRGQNVTFRCDPISEHNRLYWYRQTLGQGPEFLTYFQNEAQLEKSRLLSDRFSAERPKGSFSTLEIQRTEQGDSAMYLCASSPQTGANEQYFGPGTRLTVT.